This T cell receptor (beta chain) was identified in a study of T cell responses to AZD1222 COVID-19 vaccine. The table came from immunoSEQ multiplex PCR; TCRdb's copy has only in-frame clones and leaves some out. The repertoire holds around 100,000 clones, with just over 90% as singletons. Details on this clone: Its antigen is currently unknown.

Whole-study findings and limits: Repertoire samples came only from after the peak T cell response. CD4 TCRs associated with vaccination spanned spike, dominating at 160-218 and 743-854. The study identified only a handful of AZD1222 recipients as seropositive at baseline.

Germline V lookup: CDR1 SGHNT, CDR2 YYREEE (reference sequence). Unmatched junction bases numbered 8, after V lost 4 bases and J lost 6 bases. The CDR3 length is 16 residues. The specimen comprised peripheral blood, sampled on day 0 of AZD1222 vaccination. This sequence originates from an adult in good health. V usage is TRBV5-4 and J usage is TRBJ2-3; 13 bases fit TRBD2. The CDR3 reads CASSPRTSGGRDTQYF. In DNA, the CDR3 is TGTGCCAGCAGCCCCCGGACTAGCGGGGGAAGGGATACGCAGTATTTT.